A single sample is the source of the 15 T cell receptor beta chains below, sequenced in a study of human thymus T cells. The table came from immunoSEQ multiplex PCR; TCRdb's copy has only in-frame clones and leaves some out. The sample gives approximately 70,000 clones, approximately 95% of which show up once; under 0.04% is in the top ten. Resections obtained during corrective heart surgery supplied the thymus tissue. The sequencing sample was made of thymus tissue. The receptors shown here come from a girl in the first two years of life with a congenital heart defect but otherwise immunologically healthy.

V is TRBV7-9 and J is TRBJ2-7, with 8 bases aligning to TRBD1. V shed 4 bases, J shed 5 bases, and the junction held 7 bases outside the gene matches. This CDR3 spans 14 amino acids. Germline assignment: CDR1 SEHNR and CDR2 FQNEAQ (reference sequence). The CDR3 reads CASSSTGVAHEQYF. The CDR3 DNA sequence: TGTGCCAGCAGCTCGACAGGGGTTGCCCACGAGCAGTACTTC.

The V gene is TRBV14, the J gene TRBJ2-7, with TRBD2 matching 11 bases. This CDR3 spans 17 amino acids. V gave up 4 bases and J gave up 7 bases; unmatched junction bases: 15. Germline lookup yields CDR1 SGHDN and CDR2 FVKESK. In DNA form, the CDR3 reads TGTGCCAGCAGCCCCGCCACTAGCGGGAGCCCCCAGGAGGAGCAGTACTTC. It is translated as CASSPATSGSPQEEQYF. Complete variable domain (other parts from reference TRBV14 and TRBJ2-7): EAGVTQFPSHSVIEKGQTVTLRCDPISGHDNLYWYRRVMGKEIKFLLHFVKESKQDESGMPNNRFLAERTGGTYSTLKVQPAELEDSGVYFCASSPATSGSPQEEQYFGPGTRLTVT.

V usage is TRBV18 and J usage is TRBJ2-7; 14 bases are a match to TRBD2. Germline CDR1 reads KGHSH; CDR2 reads LQKENI. The CDR3 extends over 16 amino acids. Trimming cost V 6 bases and J 0 bases; bases outside gene matches: 4. This CDR3 is CASSRTSGRSSYEQYF. The CDR3 coding sequence is TGTGCCAGCTCGCGGACTAGCGGGAGGAGCTCCTACGAGCAGTACTTC.

The chain joins TRBV18 to TRBJ2-7; 7 bases are shared with TRBD2. The CDR3 runs to 16 residues. Per germline, CDR1 KGHSH and CDR2 LQKENI. With 3 bases clipped from V and 1 base from J, the junction kept 9 bases outside the gene matches. The CDR3 sequence is CASSPYLAAASYEQYF. The CDR3 bases are TGTGCCAGCTCACCGTACCTAGCGGCGGCTTCCTACGAGCAGTACTTC. The whole variable domain, filled in from reference TRBV18 and TRBJ2-7, reads NAGVMQNPRHLVRRRGQEARLRCSPMKGHSHVYWYRQLPEEGLKFMVYLQKENIIDESGMPKERFSAEFPKEGPSILRIQQVVRGDSAAYFCASSPYLAAASYEQYFGPGTRLTVT.

The V call is TRBV9, the J call TRBJ2-7, with D unresolved. There are 13 residues in the CDR3. The germline V gene encodes CDR1 SGDLS and CDR2 YYNGEE. Trimming took off 2 bases at V and 3 bases at J, with 9 bases between the two ends. The chain's CDR3 is CASSVGNNYEQYF. The CDR3, as DNA: TGTGCCAGCAGCGTGGGGAATAACTACGAGCAGTACTTC.

This chain connects TRBV21-1 to TRBJ2-5. TRBV21-1 corresponds to a pseudogene. The CDR3 has 14 residues. The CDR3 here is CASSKREGRETQYF. The CDR3, as DNA: TGTGCCAGCAGCAAACGCGAGGGGAGAGAGACCCAGTACTTC.

V usage is TRBV15 and J usage is TRBJ2-7; 7 positions match TRBD2. In germline, CDR1 is LNHNV, CDR2 YYDKDF (reference sequence). V gave up 3 bases and J gave up 9 bases; unmatched junction bases: 11. The CDR3 is 14 residues long. CDR3 DNA sequence: TGTGCCACCAGCAGTTTGGGACTACGTGAACGGCAGTACTTC. Amino acid sequence: CATSSLGLRERQYF.

The chain joins TRBV9 to TRBJ2-1; D is possibly TRBD1 (6 bases). V gave up 0 bases and J gave up 6 bases, with 13 bases separating them. The CDR3 is 15 residues long. Germline loops: CDR1 SGDLS, CDR2 YYNGEE. DNA for the CDR3: TGTGCCAGCAGCGTAGGCACAGGGAGCCCCAATGAGCAGTTCTTC. Its translation: CASSVGTGSPNEQFF.

This chain connects TRBV4-1 to TRBJ1-3, with D perhaps matching TRBD1 (5 bases). With 6 bases removed from V and 2 bases from J, the gap between germline ends came to 11 bases. CDR1 and CDR2 (germline): MGHRA, YSYEKL. The CDR3 has 14 amino acids. CDR3 nucleotide sequence: TGCGCCAGCAGGGTGGGGGTCCCTGGAAACACCATATATTTT. It translates to CASRVGVPGNTIYF.

The chain has TRBV29-1 and TRBJ2-7; D gene ambiguous. This CDR3 is 13 amino acids long. Germline CDR1 reads SQVTM; CDR2 reads ANQGSEA. V was pared by 7 bases and J by 4 bases, with 17 bases between. In DNA form, the CDR3 reads TGCAGCGCCGTGGGCAGCTACCAATACGAGCAGTACTTC. Its protein is CSAVGSYQYEQYF.

The chain employs TRBV4-1 and TRBJ1-5; D is possibly TRBD1 (6 bases). This CDR3 spans 14 amino acids. Germline lookup yields CDR1 MGHRA and CDR2 YSYEKL. The V end lost 4 bases, the J end lost 6 bases, and 13 bases lay between the germline ends. The CDR3 protein is CASSPITGPQPQHF. CDR3 in DNA: TGCGCCAGCAGCCCAATCACAGGGCCTCAGCCCCAGCATTTT.

CDR3 nucleotide sequence: TGTGCCAGCAGTGGGCCCAAGAAAGACCAACAGGGGAGGGTACAAGAGACCCAGTACTTC. The encoded protein is CASSGPKKDQQGRVQETQYF. J is TRBJ2-5 and V is TRBV6-1, with D possibly being TRBD1 or TRBD2 (7 bases each). CDR1 is MNHNS, CDR2 SASEGT, per germline. This CDR3 spans 20 amino acids. V was pared by 4 bases and J by 2 bases, with 29 bases between.

The chain uses TRBV11-2 and TRBJ1-2, with a possible D match to TRBD1 (6 bases). CDR3 size: 16 residues. The V end lost 5 bases, the J end lost 2 bases, and 18 bases lay between the germline ends. Per germline, CDR1 SGHAT and CDR2 FQNNGV. This CDR3 is CASSPGRQAMNYGYTF. The DNA of the CDR3 is TGTGCCAGCAGCCCCGGACGACAGGCGATGAACTATGGCTACACCTTC.

The rearrangement uses TRBV28 and TRBJ1-1, with TRBD1 identical over 11 bases. The germline gives CDR1 MDHEN, CDR2 SYDVKM. This CDR3 region has 17 residues. V gave up 5 bases and J gave up 7 bases; unmatched junction bases: 15. The chain's CDR3 is CASSTRTGGVFRLEAFF. As DNA, the CDR3 is TGTGCCAGCAGTACCCGGACAGGGGGCGTCTTCAGACTTGAAGCTTTCTTT.

The V gene is TRBV2, the J gene TRBJ2-2; tentatively, D is TRBD1 (6 bases). The CDR3 consists of 13 residues. The germline CDR1 and CDR2 sequences are SNHLY and FYNNEI. V was cut by 9 bases and J by 7 bases, with 15 bases left in between. CDR3 bases: TGTGCCAGGAGGGGGATGAAGGGCGGGGAGCTGTTTTTT. Amino acid sequence: CARRGMKGGELFF.